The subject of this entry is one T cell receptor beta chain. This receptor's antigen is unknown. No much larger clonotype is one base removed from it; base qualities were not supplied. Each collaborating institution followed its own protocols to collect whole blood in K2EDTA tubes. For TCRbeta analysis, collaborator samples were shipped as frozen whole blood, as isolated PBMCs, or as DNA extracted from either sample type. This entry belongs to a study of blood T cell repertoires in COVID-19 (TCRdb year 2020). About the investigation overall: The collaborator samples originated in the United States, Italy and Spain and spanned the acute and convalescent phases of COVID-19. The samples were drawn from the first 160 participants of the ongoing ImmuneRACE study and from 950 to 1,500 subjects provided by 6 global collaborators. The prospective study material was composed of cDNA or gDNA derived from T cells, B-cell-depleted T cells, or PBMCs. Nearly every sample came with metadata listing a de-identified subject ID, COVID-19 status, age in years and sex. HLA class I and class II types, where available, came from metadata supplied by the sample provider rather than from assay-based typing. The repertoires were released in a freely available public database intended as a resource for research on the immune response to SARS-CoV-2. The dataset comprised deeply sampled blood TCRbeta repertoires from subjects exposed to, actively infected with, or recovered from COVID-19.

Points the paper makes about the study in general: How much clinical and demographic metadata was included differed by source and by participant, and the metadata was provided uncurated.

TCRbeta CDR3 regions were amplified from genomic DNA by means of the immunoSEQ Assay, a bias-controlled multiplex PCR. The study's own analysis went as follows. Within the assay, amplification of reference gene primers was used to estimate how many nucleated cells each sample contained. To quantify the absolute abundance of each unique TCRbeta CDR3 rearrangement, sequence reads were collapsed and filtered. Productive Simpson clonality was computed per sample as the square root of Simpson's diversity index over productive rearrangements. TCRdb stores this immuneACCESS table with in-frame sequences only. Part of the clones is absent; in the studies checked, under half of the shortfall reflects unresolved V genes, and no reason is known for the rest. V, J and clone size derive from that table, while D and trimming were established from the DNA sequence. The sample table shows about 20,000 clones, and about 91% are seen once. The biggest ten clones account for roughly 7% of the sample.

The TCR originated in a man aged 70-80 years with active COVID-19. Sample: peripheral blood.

The sequenced DNA is TGCGCCAGCAGCTTGGCCGGGACAGAGGGCTACGAGCAGTACTTC. This encodes CASSLAGTEGYEQYF. Recombination connected TRBV5-1 to TRBJ2-7, with 7 junctional bases fitting TRBD1. Sequences SGHRS (CDR1) and YFSETQ (CDR2) are obtained from the germline V gene. Taken from cysteine to phenylalanine, the CDR3 has 15 residues. Solely the CDR3 DNA is kept, with 45 bases framed from the first base. Compared with germline, V lacks 0 bases and J lacks 3 bases; bases without a gene match: 6.